This T cell receptor (beta chain) was sequenced in a study of T cells in Graves' hyperthyroidism and ophthalmopathy. RNA transcripts yielded amplified TCR beta CDR3 regions. The primer set for the first-round RT-PCR of the TCR CDR3 was HTBI. TCRdb fed the multiplex PCR reads into MiXCR, producing one record per CDR3 protein. The sample holds over 500,000 distinct CDR3 sequences, 40% to 55% seen once. Details on this clonotype: Its matching antigen is unknown.

Diagnostic assessment was based on clinical symptoms, serum thyroxine and TRAb, thyroid ultrasound and orbital computed tomography. Study findings and constraints: A 13 V-J signature model discriminated ophthalmopathy versus stable hyperthyroidism.

The TCR was taken from an adult woman with Graves' disease, either hyperthyroidism or ophthalmopathy (not recorded which). The source material was peripheral blood or thyroid tissue (not recorded which).

The CDR3 DNA reads TGCAGTGCTAGGGACAGGGACGGAAATCAGCCCCAGTACTTC. It encodes CSARDRDGNQPQYF. The rearrangement links TRBV20-1 to TRBJ2-5, with TRBD1 identical over 8 bases. Per germline, CDR1 DFQATT and CDR2 SNEGSKA (reference sequence). The ends lost 3 bases at V and 9 bases at J; junction bases unmatched: 12. This CDR3 has 14 amino acids.